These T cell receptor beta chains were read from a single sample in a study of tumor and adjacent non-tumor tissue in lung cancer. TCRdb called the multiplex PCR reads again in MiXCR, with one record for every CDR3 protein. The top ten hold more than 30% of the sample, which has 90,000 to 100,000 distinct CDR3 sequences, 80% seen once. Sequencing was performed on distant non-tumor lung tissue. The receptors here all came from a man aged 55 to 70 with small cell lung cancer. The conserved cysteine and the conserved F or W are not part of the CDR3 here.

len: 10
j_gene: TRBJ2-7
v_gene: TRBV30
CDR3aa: TWKGSDYEQY

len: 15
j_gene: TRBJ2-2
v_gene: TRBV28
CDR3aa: ASSLRRDSSLTGELF

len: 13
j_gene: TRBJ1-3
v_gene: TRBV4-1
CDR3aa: ASSQEKGVGNTIY

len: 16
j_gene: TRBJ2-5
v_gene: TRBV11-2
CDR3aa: ANSPPAGTSGAQETQY

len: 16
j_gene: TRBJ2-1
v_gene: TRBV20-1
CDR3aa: SAKPYRLAGMAYNEQF

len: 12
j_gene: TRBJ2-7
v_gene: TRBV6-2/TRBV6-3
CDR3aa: DSKIAGVPMEQY

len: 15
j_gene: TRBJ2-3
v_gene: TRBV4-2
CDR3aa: ASRPDPSGEGTDMQY

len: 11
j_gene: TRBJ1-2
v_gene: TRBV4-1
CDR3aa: ASSQDQDYGYT

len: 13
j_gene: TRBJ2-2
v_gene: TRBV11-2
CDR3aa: ASSPHPRSTGEPF

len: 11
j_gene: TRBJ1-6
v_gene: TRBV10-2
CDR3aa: ASKQGLGSPLH